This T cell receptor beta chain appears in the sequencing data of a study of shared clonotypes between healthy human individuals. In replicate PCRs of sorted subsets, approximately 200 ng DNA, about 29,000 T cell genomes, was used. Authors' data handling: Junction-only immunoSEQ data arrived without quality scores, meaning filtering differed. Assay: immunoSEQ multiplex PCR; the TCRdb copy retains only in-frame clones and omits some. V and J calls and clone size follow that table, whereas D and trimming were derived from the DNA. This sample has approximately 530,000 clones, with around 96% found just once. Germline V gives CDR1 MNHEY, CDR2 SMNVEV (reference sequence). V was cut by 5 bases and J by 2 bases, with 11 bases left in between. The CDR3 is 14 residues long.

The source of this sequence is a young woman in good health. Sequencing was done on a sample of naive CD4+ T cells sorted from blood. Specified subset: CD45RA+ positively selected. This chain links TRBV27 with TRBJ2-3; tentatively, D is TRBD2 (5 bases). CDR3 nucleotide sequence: TGTGCCAGCAGTCCCCGACTACTCACAGATACGCAGTATTTT. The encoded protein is CASSPRLLTDTQYF.